The 19 T cell receptor beta chains listed next were all sequenced from one sample in a study of OX40 agonist ivuxolimab in advanced cancers. Clones were read by immunoSEQ multiplex PCR, and TCRdb kept only the in-frame ones, dropping some. The top ten clones hold 3% to 4% of a sample with about 58,000 clones, about 89% of them seen once. The sample here was CD4+ or CD8+ T cells sorted from blood, taken in a trial of the OX40 agonist ivuxolimab. The receptors stem from an adult with an advanced solid tumor such as melanoma, head and neck, liver or kidney cancer.

CDR3 residues: CASSWGQGDNEQYF. Here the CDR3 DNA reads TGCGCCAGCAGCTGGGGGCAGGGTGACAACGAGCAGTACTTC. This rearrangement joins TRBV5-1 to TRBJ2-7; D perhaps matches TRBD1 (6 bases). Germline V CDR1 and CDR2: SGHRS, YFSETQ. Between the trimmed V and J ends, which lost 3 bases and 5 bases, there was a span of 15 bases. The CDR3 is 14 amino acids.

This chain's CDR3 is CASSSFGATQETQYF. In nucleotides, the CDR3 is TGTGCCAGCAGCTCCTTCGGGGCAACCCAAGAGACCCAGTACTTC. The gene calls are TRBV7-9 and TRBJ2-5; TRBD1 or TRBD2 may be the D gene (5 bases each). Germline CDR1 SEHNR, CDR2 FQNEAQ (reference sequence). V lost 4 bases, J lost 1 base, and 13 bases lay in between. The CDR3 is 15 amino acids.

The V gene is TRBV5-1, the J gene TRBJ2-7; 9 nucleotides align to TRBD1. Trimming removed 5 bases from V and 6 bases from J; junction bases left unmatched: 6. Germline V lookup: CDR1 SGHRS, CDR2 YFSETQ. The CDR3 has 13 residues. The CDR3 bases are TGCGCCAGCAGTGGGACAGGGTCATTCGAGCAGTACTTC. Translated, it gives CASSGTGSFEQYF.

V and J are TRBV27 and TRBJ2-1, with 11 nucleotides matching TRBD2. Trimming removed 3 bases from V and 8 bases from J; junction bases left unmatched: 9. The CDR3 has 16 amino acids. Germline CDR1 MNHEY, CDR2 SMNVEV (reference sequence). As DNA, the CDR3 is TGTGCCAGCAGTTTCGAACTAGCGGGAGTTTTCGATGAGCAGTTCTTC. Protein sequence: CASSFELAGVFDEQFF.

This clone was detected only once. V and J are TRBV28 and TRBJ1-5; TRBD1 might be the D (6 bases). This CDR3 contains 15 residues. The V and J ends lost 1 base and 4 bases respectively, with 11 bases between them. Looked up from germline, CDR1 is MDHEN and CDR2 is SYDVKM. The CDR3 protein is CASSLSPGDNQPQHF. CDR3 DNA: TGTGCCAGCAGTTTATCCCCAGGGGATAATCAGCCCCAGCATTTT.

The chain employs TRBV25-1 and TRBJ2-5; 11 bases map to TRBD2. CDR3 length: 18 residues. In germline, CDR1 is MGHDK, CDR2 SYGVNS. J lost 1 base, V lost 4 bases, and 11 bases had no gene match. The CDR3 sequence: CASSAGVLAGAIQETQYF. The CDR3 bases are TGTGCCAGCAGTGCAGGTGTACTAGCGGGAGCGATCCAAGAGACCCAGTACTTC. Variable domain in full (rest from reference TRBV25-1 and TRBJ2-5): EADIYQTPRYLVIGTGKKITLECSQTMGHDKMYWYQQDPGMELHLIHYSYGVNSTEKGDLSSESTVSRIRTEHFPLTLESARPSHTSQYLCASSAGVLAGAIQETQYFGPGTRLLVL.

To note about this clone: The final CDR3 position lacks the conserved phenylalanine or tryptophan, pointing to a likely read error. Because the CDR3's place on the DNA is in doubt, the DNA is left out and the CDR3 is given as listed by TCRdb. The rearrangement joins TRBV7-3 to TRBJ2-7; the DNA was not compared with TRBD2, the D call given in the table. Germline CDR1 is SGHTA and CDR2 is FQGTGA. The CDR3 totals 12 residues, both ends included. This chain's CDR3 is CASSQTWSGGLR.

The genes are TRBV30 and TRBJ2-5, with D maybe TRBD2 (6 bases). CDR3 length: 14 residues. Trimming cost V 1 base and J 3 bases, with 12 bases left between them. Germline V gene data show CDR1 as GTSNPN and CDR2 as SVGIG (reference sequence). The CDR3 is CAWSGDFLEETQYF. Written as DNA, the CDR3 is TGTGCCTGGAGTGGGGACTTTTTGGAAGAGACCCAGTACTTC.

This clone turned up a few times. V gene TRBV5-1 combines with J gene TRBJ2-1; 8 bases align to TRBD2. The germline gives CDR1 SGHRS, CDR2 YFSETQ. The CDR3 sequence is 15 residues long. V was pared by 5 bases and J by 3 bases, with 7 bases of the junction left unmatched. Written as DNA, the CDR3 is TGCGCCAGCAGTTTCACTAGCGGAGACTACAATGAGCAGTTCTTC. Translating it yields CASSFTSGDYNEQFF.

The chain recombines TRBV6-5 with TRBJ2-7, with 9 nucleotides matching TRBD1. The J segment lost 5 bases and the V segment lost 0 bases, leaving 5 bases of the junction unmatched. The CDR3 runs to 15 residues. Germline V gene data show CDR1 as MNHEY and CDR2 as SVGAGI. DNA of the CDR3: TGTGCCAGCAGTTACTCACAGGGGGCTAGCGACGAGCAGTACTTC. Protein: CASSYSQGASDEQYF.

This clone was counted a single time. CDR3 residues: CASSLTASNQPQHF. DNA of the CDR3: TGTGCCAGCAGCCTTACAGCTAGCAATCAGCCCCAGCATTTT. The chain is built from TRBV5-6 and TRBJ1-5; D unclear. This CDR3 has 14 amino acids. CDR1 and CDR2 from the germline V gene are SGHDT and YYEEEE. The V gene lost 4 bases and the J gene lost 0 bases, with 8 bases spanning the gap.

This chain connects TRBV13 to TRBJ1-5; no clear D. This CDR3 comprises 13 residues. Germline lookup yields CDR1 PRHDT and CDR2 FYEKMQ (reference sequence). V dropped 2 bases and J dropped 6 bases, with 8 bases sitting between them. The CDR3 coding sequence is TGTGCCAGCAGCTTAAAAACGTCTCAGCCCCAGCATTTT. Translated, it gives CASSLKTSQPQHF.

The V gene is TRBV19, the J gene TRBJ2-5, with D maybe TRBD2 (6 bases). The germline V gene has CDR1 LNHDA and CDR2 SQIVND (reference sequence). The CDR3 sequence is 15 residues long. V was trimmed by 5 bases and J by 1 base, leaving 14 bases between them. This CDR3 reads CASSDTGAPQETQYF. The CDR3 DNA follows: TGTGCCAGTAGTGATACGGGAGCCCCCCAAGAGACCCAGTACTTC.

V is TRBV14 and J is TRBJ1-1, with D unresolved. Trimming left V 0 bases short and J 4 bases short, with 12 bases between. Germline-derived CDR1 and CDR2 are SGHDN and FVKESK. This CDR3 is 15 amino acids long. CDR3 protein: CASSQDLRESTEAFF. DNA for the CDR3: TGTGCCAGCAGCCAAGATTTAAGGGAGAGCACTGAAGCTTTCTTT.

J is TRBJ2-7 and V is TRBV30; D ambiguous. Trimming took 0 bases from V and 1 from J, leaving 4 bases between them. CDR3 length: 12 amino acids. Looked up from germline, CDR1 is GTSNPN and CDR2 is SVGIG (reference sequence). CDR3 sequence: CAWSVGSYEQYF. In DNA, the CDR3 is TGTGCCTGGAGTGTGGGATCCTACGAGCAGTACTTC.

In its sample, this clone was seen a few times. The chain uses TRBV19 and TRBJ1-1; 9 bases fit TRBD1. CDR3 length: 16 residues. Germline V gene sequence: CDR1 LNHDA, CDR2 SQIVND (reference sequence). V dropped 6 bases and J dropped 1; count of bases not matched to a gene: 9. The CDR3 DNA reads TGTGCCAGTAGCCTAGAACAGGGGGCTTCGAACACTGAAGCTTTCTTT. Translation gives CASSLEQGASNTEAFF. The full variable domain, with the rest looked up from reference TRBV19 and TRBJ1-1, is DGGITQSPKYLFRKEGQNVTLSCEQNLNHDAMYWYRQDPGQGLRLIYYSQIVNDFQKGDIAEGYSVSREKKESFPLTVTSAQKNPTAFYLCASSLEQGASNTEAFFGQGTRLTVV.

The chain employs TRBV7-9 and TRBJ1-5, with 10 bases identical to TRBD1. Germline V gives CDR1 SEHNR, CDR2 FQNEAQ (reference sequence). This CDR3 comprises 18 residues. V lost 1 base to trimming and J lost 6 bases; unmatched junction nucleotides: 12. DNA for the CDR3: TGTGCCAGCAGCTTAGTCCCGGGACAGGGGACGGGGGGTCAGCCCCAGCATTTT. Amino acids: CASSLVPGQGTGGQPQHF.

The genes are TRBV14 and TRBJ2-1; unclear D gene. CDR3 size: 11 residues. V was shortened by 2 bases and J by 6 bases, with 2 bases between the two germline ends. The V gene's germline CDR1 is SGHDN and CDR2 FVKESK. CDR3 in amino acids: CASSQSNEQFF. The DNA for the CDR3 is TGTGCCAGCAGCCAATCCAATGAGCAGTTCTTC.

The table lists this clone with a count of one. The CDR3 DNA reads as TGTGCCAGCAGCTTAGCCGGGAGGGCCTGGGATGAGCAGTTCTTC. It is translated as CASSLAGRAWDEQFF. The V call is TRBV11-2, the J call TRBJ2-1; 8 bases are a match to TRBD2. Germline V gene lookup returns CDR1 SGHAT and CDR2 FQNNGV. V lost 1 base and J lost 8; bases outside the gene matches: 7. The CDR3 contains 15 residues.